One and the same sample provided the 22 T cell receptor beta chains below, sequenced in a study of T cells after yellow fever vaccination. MiXCR, run by TCRdb on the 5' RACE reads, gives a single entry per CDR3 protein. The sample lists about 430,000 distinct CDR3 sequences, approximately 18% seen once, with roughly a sixth in the top ten. The sample in question was PBMCs, obtained before the yellow fever booster vaccination. The receptors were sampled from a man aged 18 to 29 who received the YFV17D yellow fever vaccine.

This clonotype turned up a few times. The chain combines TRBV27 with TRBJ2-7, with D hard to call. V was pared by 2 bases and J by 7 bases, with 0 bases between. The CDR3 totals 9 residues. Germline CDR1 reads MNHEY; CDR2 reads SMNVEV (reference sequence). CDR3 in DNA: TGTGCCAGCAGTTTAGAGCAGTACGTC. Protein sequence: CASSLEQYV.

The chain links TRBV5-1 to TRBJ2-7; a possible D gene is TRBD2 (5 bases). Germline loops: CDR1 SGHRS, CDR2 YFSETQ. V was clipped by 3 bases and J by 3 bases, with 13 bases between them. The CDR3 extends over 14 amino acids. CDR3 region: CASSWGESRYEQYF. The CDR3 DNA follows: TGCGCCAGCAGCTGGGGAGAGAGTCGCTACGAGCAGTACTTC.

This clonotype was recorded a few times. The chain recombines TRBV6-1 with TRBJ2-5; D remains unclear. This CDR3 has 14 residues. Germline CDR1 MNHNS, CDR2 SASEGT. V gave up 6 bases and J gave up 1 base, with 12 bases separating them. CDR3 loop: CASRGIEAQETQYF. CDR3 in DNA: TGTGCCAGCAGAGGGATCGAAGCCCAAGAGACCCAGTACTTC.

The genes are TRBV7-9 and TRBJ1-2; 8 bases are shared with TRBD1. This CDR3 has 13 residues. In germline, CDR1 is SEHNR, CDR2 FQNEAQ (reference sequence). Losses at the gene ends were 5 bases for V and 3 bases for J; bases not matched to a gene: 2. CDR3 bases: TGTGCCAGCAGCCGGGACAGGTACTATGGCTACACCTTC. Its protein product is CASSRDRYYGYTF.

In its sample, this clonotype was seen a few times. CDR3 sequence reads: CASSWTDSSYNEQFF. The CDR3 DNA follows: TGCGCCAGCAGCTGGACTGATAGCTCCTACAATGAGCAGTTCTTC. The chain combines TRBV5-1 with TRBJ2-1; weak D call: TRBD2 (5 bases). Germline V gene lookup returns CDR1 SGHRS and CDR2 YFSETQ. The CDR3 loop spans 15 amino acids. V gave up 3 bases and J gave up 0 bases, with 10 bases separating them. The full variable domain, its missing parts supplied by reference TRBV5-1 and TRBJ2-1, is KAGVTQTPRYLIKTRGQQVTLSCSPISGHRSVSWYQQTPGQGLQFLFEYFSETQRNKGNFPGRFSGRQFSNSRSEMNVSTLELGDSALYLCASSWTDSSYNEQFFGPGTRLTVL.

The chain combines TRBV4-3 with TRBJ2-1; D gene uncertain. CDR1 and CDR2 from the germline V gene are LGHNA and YSLEER. This CDR3 contains 14 residues. The ends were cut back, 1 base at V and 7 bases at J, with 11 bases in the middle. The CDR3 here is CASSQVFPQNEQFF. CDR3 coding DNA: TGCGCCAGCAGCCAAGTCTTCCCCCAGAATGAGCAGTTCTTC.

This clonotype was detected a few times. V is TRBV7-2 and J is TRBJ2-2, with D possibly TRBD2 on 6 matching bases. The CDR3 covers 17 residues. Per germline, CDR1 SGHTA and CDR2 FQGNSA. The V and J ends lost 2 bases and 2 bases respectively, with 15 bases between them. In DNA form, the CDR3 reads TGTGCCAGCAGCTTACAACCGGCGGGGAGTAACACCGGGGAGCTGTTTTTT. Protein product: CASSLQPAGSNTGELFF. Full variable domain (remainder filled in from reference TRBV7-2 and TRBJ2-2): GAGVSQSPSNKVTEKGKDVELRCDPISGHTALYWYRQSLGQGLEFLIYFQGNSAPDKSGLPSDRFSAERTGGSVSTLTIQRTQQEDSAVYLCASSLQPAGSNTGELFFGEGSRLTVL.

This clonotype has just a few counts. The chain is built from TRBV6-2 or TRBV6-3 and TRBJ1-1; D is undetermined. V was cut by 6 bases and J by 5 bases, with 13 bases left in between. Germline loops: CDR1 MNHEY, CDR2 SVGEGT. The CDR3 runs to 13 residues. Here the CDR3 DNA reads TGTGCCAGCAGCCCAGTGGCGGTAACTGAAGCTTTCTTT. Protein product: CASSPVAVTEAFF.

Only one count was recorded for this clonotype. The J gene is TRBJ2-7, the V gene TRBV6-5, with TRBD2 as a possible D gene (6 bases). Trimming took off 7 bases at V and 5 bases at J, with 24 bases between the two ends. The CDR3 runs 16 residues. The germline gives CDR1 MNHEY, CDR2 SVGAGI. The CDR3 sequence is CASILPRPRGLHEQYF. CDR3 DNA: TGTGCCAGCATTCTCCCACGGCCAAGGGGACTCCACGAGCAGTACTTC.

The chain is built from TRBV6-5 and TRBJ1-2; perhaps TRBD1 as D (5 bases). The germline CDR1 and CDR2 sequences are MNHEY and SVGAGI. The length of the CDR3 is 14 residues. The ends were cut back, 8 bases at V and 0 bases at J, with 13 bases in the middle. The CDR3 bases are TGTGCCAGCTCGGCCGGGGCAGCTAACTATGGCTACACCTTC. It codes for CASSAGAANYGYTF.

This clonotype has just a few counts. The rearrangement links TRBV28 to TRBJ1-5; D gene ambiguous. The CDR3 covers 12 residues. V shed 3 bases and J shed 6 bases, with 6 bases lying between them. The germline gives CDR1 MDHEN, CDR2 SYDVKM. This CDR3 reads CASSFSIQPQHF. CDR3 sequence (DNA): TGTGCCAGCAGTTTTTCAATTCAGCCCCAGCATTTT.

This clonotype has a handful of counts. The V gene is TRBV29-1, the J gene TRBJ2-5; D uncertain. Trimming took 4 bases from V and 1 from J, leaving 7 bases between them. The germline V gene has CDR1 SQVTM and CDR2 ANQGSEA. The CDR3 is 12 amino acids. The CDR3 DNA follows: TGCAGCGTTGTAGCTTTCCAAGAGACCCAGTACTTC. It codes for CSVVAFQETQYF.

V gene TRBV5-5 combines with J gene TRBJ2-3; 10 bases map to TRBD1. The germline V gene has CDR1 SGHKS and CDR2 YYEKEE (reference sequence). The CDR3 totals 16 residues. The V and J ends lost 4 bases and 2 bases, in that order; junction bases with no gene match: 7. The CDR3 reads CASSPGTGVFTDTQYF. The CDR3 coding sequence is TGTGCCAGCAGCCCGGGGACAGGGGTCTTCACAGATACGCAGTATTTT.

The V call is TRBV5-1, the J call TRBJ1-4; a weak D match, TRBD1 (5 bases). CDR3 size: 16 residues. The germline V gene has CDR1 SGHRS and CDR2 YFSETQ. V lost 3 bases and J 0 bases, leaving 12 bases between the germline ends. The CDR3 DNA reads as TGCGCCAGCAGCTCTGGGACTGGGGCAACTAATGAAAAACTGTTTTTT. Translation gives CASSSGTGATNEKLFF.

The table lists this clonotype with a few counts. The rearrangement uses TRBV11-2 and TRBJ2-1; D perhaps matches TRBD2 (6 bases). The CDR3 consists of 15 residues. Trimming took off 3 bases at V and 5 bases at J, with 14 bases between the two ends. Germline V gene data show CDR1 as SGHAT and CDR2 as FQNNGV. DNA of the CDR3: TGTGCCAGCAGCTTCAATAGGGGAGGAAACAATGAGCAGTTCTTC. Translated, it gives CASSFNRGGNNEQFF.

The genes are TRBV5-1 and TRBJ1-1, with 8 bases fitting TRBD1. The CDR3 is 15 residues long. The J segment lost 1 base and the V segment lost 4 bases, leaving 6 bases of the junction unmatched. CDR1 and CDR2 from the germline V gene are SGHRS and YFSETQ. The CDR3 coding sequence is TGCGCCAGCAGCCTCGACAGGGGACCGAACACTGAAGCTTTCTTT. Amino acids: CASSLDRGPNTEAFF.

This chain links TRBV4-3 with TRBJ2-1; weak D call: TRBD2 (5 bases). This CDR3 contains 14 residues. The germline CDR1 and CDR2 sequences are LGHNA and YSLEER. V lost 3 bases and J lost 8, with 14 bases in between. This CDR3 is CASSQDLGVYEQFF. The DNA of the CDR3 is TGCGCCAGCAGCCAGGATCTCGGGGTCTATGAGCAGTTCTTC.

The rearrangement joins TRBV6-1 to TRBJ2-1, with D maybe TRBD2 (5 bases). The CDR3 runs 15 residues. Germline V gene lookup returns CDR1 MNHNS and CDR2 SASEGT. V shed 8 bases and J shed 3 bases, with 17 bases lying between them. CDR3 DNA sequence: TGTGCCAGCCCTAAGGAGGACCCAGTCTACAATGAGCAGTTCTTC. Amino acids: CASPKEDPVYNEQFF.

This clonotype has only a few counts. V usage is TRBV2 and J usage is TRBJ2-2, with 8 bases lining up with TRBD2. Germline V gene lookup returns CDR1 SNHLY and CDR2 FYNNEI. Unmatched junction bases numbered 10, after V lost 6 bases and J lost 7 bases. The CDR3 runs 15 residues. The CDR3 loop reads CASRPRSGGGGELFF. CDR3 nucleotide sequence: TGTGCCAGCAGACCCCGGAGCGGGGGTGGCGGGGAGCTGTTTTTT. The variable domain in full, completed from reference TRBV2 and TRBJ2-2, reads EPEVTQTPSHQVTQMGQEVILRCVPISNHLYFYWYRQILGQKVEFLVSFYNNEISEKSEIFDDQFSVERPDGSNFTLKIRSTKLEDSAMYFCASRPRSGGGGELFFGEGSRLTVL.

The chain carries TRBV6-5 and TRBJ2-6; 10 bases line up with TRBD1. CDR1 is MNHEY, CDR2 SVGAGI, per germline. J lost 2 bases, V lost 10 bases, and 8 bases had no gene match. The CDR3 runs 16 residues. Written as DNA, the CDR3 is TGTGCCACCCGGGACAGGGGATCCCCTGGGGCCAACGTCCTGACTTTC. Translated: CATRDRGSPGANVLTF.

This clonotype has only a few counts. The rearrangement joins TRBV20-1 to TRBJ2-5; D not certain. CDR1 and CDR2 (germline): DFQATT, SNEGSKA (reference sequence). This CDR3 is 13 amino acids long. Trimming took 0 bases from V and 0 from J, leaving 5 bases between them. The CDR3 DNA follows: TGCAGTGCTAGAGATCTGTACCAAGAGACCCAGTACTTC. Its translation: CSARDLYQETQYF.

This clonotype has more than one count but fewer than ten. The chain carries TRBV5-6 and TRBJ2-3, with unresolved D. The CDR3 has 16 residues. CDR1 SGHDT and CDR2 YYEEEE come from the germline V gene. V lost 2 bases, J lost 0 bases, and 13 bases lay in between. In nucleotides, the CDR3 is TGTGCCAGCAGCTTTTTGTCGGCCTCTAGCACAGATACGCAGTATTTT. Its translation: CASSFLSASSTDTQYF.